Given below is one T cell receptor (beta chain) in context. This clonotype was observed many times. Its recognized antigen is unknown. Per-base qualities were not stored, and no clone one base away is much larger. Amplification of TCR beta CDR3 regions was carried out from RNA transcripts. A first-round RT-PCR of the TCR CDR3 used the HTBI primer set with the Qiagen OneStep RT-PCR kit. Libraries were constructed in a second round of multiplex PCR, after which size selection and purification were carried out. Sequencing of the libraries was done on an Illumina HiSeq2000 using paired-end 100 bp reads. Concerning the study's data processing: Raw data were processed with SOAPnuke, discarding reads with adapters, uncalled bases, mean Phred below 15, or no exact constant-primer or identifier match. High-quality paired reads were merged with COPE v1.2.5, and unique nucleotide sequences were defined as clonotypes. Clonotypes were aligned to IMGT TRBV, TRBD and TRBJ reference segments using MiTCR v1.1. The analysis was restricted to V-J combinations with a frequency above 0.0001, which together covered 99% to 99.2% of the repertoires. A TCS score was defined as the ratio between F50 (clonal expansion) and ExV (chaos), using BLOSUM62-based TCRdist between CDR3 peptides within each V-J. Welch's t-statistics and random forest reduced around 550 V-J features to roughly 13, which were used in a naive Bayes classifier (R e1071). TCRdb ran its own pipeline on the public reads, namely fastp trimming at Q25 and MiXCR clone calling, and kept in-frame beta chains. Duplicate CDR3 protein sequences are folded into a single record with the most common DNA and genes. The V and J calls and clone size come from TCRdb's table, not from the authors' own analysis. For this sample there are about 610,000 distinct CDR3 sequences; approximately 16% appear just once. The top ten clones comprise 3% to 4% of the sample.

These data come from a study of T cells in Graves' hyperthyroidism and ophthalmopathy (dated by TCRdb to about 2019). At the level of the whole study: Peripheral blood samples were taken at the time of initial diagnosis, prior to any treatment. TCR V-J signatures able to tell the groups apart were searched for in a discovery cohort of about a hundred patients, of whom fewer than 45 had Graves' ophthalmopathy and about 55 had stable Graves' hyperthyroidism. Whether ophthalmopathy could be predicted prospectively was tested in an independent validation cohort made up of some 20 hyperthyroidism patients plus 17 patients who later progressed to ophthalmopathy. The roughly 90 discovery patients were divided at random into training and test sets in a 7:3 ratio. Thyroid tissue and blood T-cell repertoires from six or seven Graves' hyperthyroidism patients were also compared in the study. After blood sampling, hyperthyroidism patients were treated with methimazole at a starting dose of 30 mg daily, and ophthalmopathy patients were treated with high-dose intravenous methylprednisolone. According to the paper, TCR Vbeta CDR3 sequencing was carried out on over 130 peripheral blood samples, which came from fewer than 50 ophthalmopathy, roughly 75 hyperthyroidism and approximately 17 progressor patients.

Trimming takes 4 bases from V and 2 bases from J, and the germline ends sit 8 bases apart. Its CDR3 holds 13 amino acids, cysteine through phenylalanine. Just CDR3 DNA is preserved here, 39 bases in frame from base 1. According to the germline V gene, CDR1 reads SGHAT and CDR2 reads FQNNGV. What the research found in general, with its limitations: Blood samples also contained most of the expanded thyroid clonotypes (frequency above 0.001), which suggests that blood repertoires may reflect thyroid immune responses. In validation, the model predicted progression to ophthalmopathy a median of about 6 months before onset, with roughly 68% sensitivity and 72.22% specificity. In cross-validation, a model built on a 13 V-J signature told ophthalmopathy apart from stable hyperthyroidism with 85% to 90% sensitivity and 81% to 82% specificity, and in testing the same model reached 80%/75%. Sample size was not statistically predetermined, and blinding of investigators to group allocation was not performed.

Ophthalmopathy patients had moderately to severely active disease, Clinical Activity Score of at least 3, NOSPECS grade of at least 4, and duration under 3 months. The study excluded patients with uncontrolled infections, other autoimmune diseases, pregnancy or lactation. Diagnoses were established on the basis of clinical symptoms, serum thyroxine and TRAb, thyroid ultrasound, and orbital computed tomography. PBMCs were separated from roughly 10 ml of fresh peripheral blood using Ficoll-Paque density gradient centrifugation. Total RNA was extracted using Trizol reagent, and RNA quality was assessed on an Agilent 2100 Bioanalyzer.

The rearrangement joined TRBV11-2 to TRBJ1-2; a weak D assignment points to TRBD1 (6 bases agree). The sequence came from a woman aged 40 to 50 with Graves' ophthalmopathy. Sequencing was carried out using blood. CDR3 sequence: CASSYGQNYGYTF. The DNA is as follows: TGTGCCAGCAGCTACGGACAGAACTATGGCTACACCTTC. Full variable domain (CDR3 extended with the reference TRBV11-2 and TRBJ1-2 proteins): EAGVAQSPRYKIIEKRQSVAFWCNPISGHATLYWYQQILGQGPKLLIQFQNNGVVDDSQLPKDRFSAERLKGVDSTLKIQPAKLEDSAVYLCASSYGQNYGYTFGSGTRLTVV.